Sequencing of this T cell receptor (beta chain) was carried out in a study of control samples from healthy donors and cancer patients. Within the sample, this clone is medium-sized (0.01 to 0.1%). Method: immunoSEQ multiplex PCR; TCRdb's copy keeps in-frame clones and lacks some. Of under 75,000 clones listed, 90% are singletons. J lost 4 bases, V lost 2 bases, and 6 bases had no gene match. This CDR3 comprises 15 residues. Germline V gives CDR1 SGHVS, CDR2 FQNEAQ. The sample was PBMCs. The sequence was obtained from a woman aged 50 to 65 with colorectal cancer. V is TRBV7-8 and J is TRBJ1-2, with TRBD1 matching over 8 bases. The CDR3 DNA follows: TGTGCCAGCAGCTTAAGACAGGGGACCGGCTATGGCTACACCTTC. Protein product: CASSLRQGTGYGYTF.